The present T cell receptor (beta chain) was sequenced within a study of early T cells in non-severe SARS-CoV-2 infection. CDR1 is SGHRS, CDR2 YFSETQ, per germline. The V end was cut by 0 bases, the J end by 1 base, with 6 bases between. This CDR3 is 14 amino acids long. TCRdb ran MiXCR on the 5' RACE reads and lists one entry per CDR3 protein. The repertoire holds tens of thousands of distinct CDR3 sequences, with approximately 9.2% as singletons. This clonotype was recorded many times. Sequenced sample: whole blood. The TCR comes from an adult who was a healthcare worker with PCR-confirmed SARS-CoV-2 infection or an uninfected control (not recorded which). The V gene is TRBV5-1, the J gene TRBJ2-3; the D gene is possibly TRBD2 (6 bases). In DNA form, the CDR3 reads TGCGCCAGCAGCTTGGCGGGGGGCACAGATACGCAGTATTTT. It specifies CASSLAGGTDTQYF.